Each of the 19 T cell receptor beta chains below was sequenced from the same sample in a study of molecular identifiers for immune sequencing clone quantification. TCRdb re-analysed the PCR reads in MiXCR, keeping a single row per CDR3 protein. The sample contains about 640,000 distinct CDR3 sequences, 20% of which appear only once. The specimen was naive CD8+ T cells from blood, with Jurkat cell RNA spiked in. Subset of the sample: FACS-sorted CD8+CD4-CCR7+CD45RA+ naive T cells. The origin of the receptors is a human donor in good health. Some libraries in this study had Jurkat cell RNA spiked in.

At least ten counts were recorded for this clonotype. The chain couples TRBV27 to TRBJ1-5; D not resolved. From germline, CDR1 is MNHEY and CDR2 SMNVEV (reference sequence). Trimming stripped 3 bases from V and 2 bases from J, with 11 bases between. The CDR3 contains 15 residues. CDR3 nucleotides: TGTGCCAGCAGTTTTGGGGTCGGTGGCAATCAGCCCCAGCATTTT. This sequence encodes CASSFGVGGNQPQHF.

In the case of this clonotype: One junction end does not reproduce the germline sequence, and a read error may be involved. V usage is TRBV5-3 and J usage is TRBJ2-5; 7 bases are a match to TRBD1. TRBV5-3 is given ORF status, its function remaining uncertain. This CDR3 has 15 amino acids. CDR3: CASSFPTGVTVTQYF. CDR3 nucleotides: TGTGCCAGCAGCTTCCCTACAGGGGTCACAGTGACCCAGTACTTC.

The chain uses TRBV4-1 and TRBJ2-5; D is perhaps TRBD1 or TRBD2 (5 bases each). The CDR3 spans 13 residues. CDR1 is MGHRA, CDR2 YSYEKL, per germline. V was shortened by 7 bases and J by 8 bases, with 17 bases between the two germline ends. The DNA for the CDR3 is TGCGCCAGCATGCCGGACAACGGGGATACCCAGTACTTC. It is translated as CASMPDNGDTQYF.

This clonotype was seen a few times. The V and J genes are TRBV19 and TRBJ1-5, with 7 bases identical to TRBD1. The ends lost 5 bases at V and 8 bases at J; junction bases unmatched: 12. Germline CDR1 reads LNHDA; CDR2 reads SQIVND (reference sequence). CDR3 length: 15 amino acids. CDR3: CASSPQGGGGEPQHF. The CDR3 bases are TGTGCCAGTAGTCCCCAAGGGGGCGGGGGAGAGCCCCAGCATTTT.

The V call is TRBV7-2, the J call TRBJ2-7, with D perhaps matching TRBD2 (6 bases). Germline CDR1 reads SGHTA; CDR2 reads FQGNSA. The ends were cut back, 4 bases at V and 2 bases at J, with 12 bases in the middle. The CDR3 has 14 amino acids. DNA of the CDR3: TGTGCCAGCAGCTGGGACTCCAACGCCTACGAGCAGTACTTC. Encoded protein: CASSWDSNAYEQYF. Supplemented by reference TRBV7-2 and TRBJ2-7, the full variable domain reads GAGVSQSPSNKVTEKGKDVELRCDPISGHTALYWYRQSLGQGLEFLIYFQGNSAPDKSGLPSDRFSAERTGGSVSTLTIQRTQQEDSAVYLCASSWDSNAYEQYFGPGTRLTVT.

The V and J genes are TRBV4-3 and TRBJ2-1, with D maybe TRBD1 (5 bases). This CDR3 contains 17 residues. CDR1 is LGHNA, CDR2 YSLEER, per germline. V was pared by 0 bases and J by 3 bases, with 15 bases between. The DNA for the CDR3 is TGCGCCAGCAGCCAAGATGGCTCGGGCGACAGCTACAATGAGCAGTTCTTC. It encodes CASSQDGSGDSYNEQFF.

This chain connects TRBV7-9 to TRBJ2-5; 9 bases match TRBD2. In germline, CDR1 is SEHNR, CDR2 FQNEAQ (reference sequence). V lost 3 bases to trimming and J lost 5 bases; unmatched junction nucleotides: 13. CDR3 length: 17 amino acids. The CDR3 loop is CASSFPQGLAWDETQYF. DNA of the CDR3: TGTGCCAGCAGCTTTCCCCAGGGACTAGCCTGGGATGAGACCCAGTACTTC.

For this clonotype: A much larger clone is a single base away; this may be a read error. The chain recombines TRBV20-1 with TRBJ1-6; 7 nucleotides agree with TRBD1. The CDR3 is 15 amino acids. The junction had 7 bases not matched to a gene; V was cut back by 1 base and J by 7 bases. Germline V gives CDR1 DFQATT, CDR2 SNEGSKA (reference sequence). Here the CDR3 DNA reads TGCAGTGCTAGAGGCAAGACAGGGTTGAATTCACCCCTCCACTTT. Its protein is CSARGKTGLNSPLHF.

J is TRBJ2-1 and V is TRBV6-2 or TRBV6-3, with D hard to call. The germline CDR1 and CDR2 sequences are MNHEY and SVGEGT. This CDR3 region has 18 residues. Trimming removed 2 bases from V and 6 bases from J, with 23 bases in between. The CDR3 sequence is CASSYDRLEPQLGNEQFF. CDR3 nucleotide sequence: TGTGCCAGCAGTTACGATCGGCTAGAACCACAGCTAGGCAATGAGCAGTTCTTC.

Comments on this clonotype: The junction does not match germline at one end; this may be a read error. V is TRBV30 and J is TRBJ1-2; D is undetermined. The CDR3 runs to 12 residues. Germline V gene lookup returns CDR1 GTSNPN and CDR2 SVGIG (reference sequence). The DNA of the CDR3 is TGTGCCTGGAGTGTAGATAACCATGGCTACACCTTC. Residues: CAWSVDNHGYTF.

In the case of this clonotype: This may arise from a read error, as a much more abundant clone is one base away. The chain recombines TRBV20-1 with TRBJ2-7; the D is unclear. CDR1 and CDR2 from the germline V gene are DFQATT and SNEGSKA (reference sequence). This CDR3 is built from 14 residues. CDR3 bases: TGCAGTGGCAGTAGTTCGGACGGACCCTACAAGCAGTACTTC. Its protein is CSGSSSDGPYKQYF.

The gene calls are TRBV10-2 and TRBJ2-5; no definite D call. The germline V gene has CDR1 WSHSY and CDR2 SAAADI. The CDR3 is 14 residues long. Trimming stripped 2 bases from V and 1 base from J, with 8 bases between. The CDR3: CASSEVMSQETQYF. The DNA for the CDR3 is TGCGCCAGCAGTGAGGTGATGTCCCAAGAGACCCAGTACTTC.

This clonotype has at least ten counts. J is TRBJ2-7 and V is TRBV3-1, with 7 positions matching TRBD2. The junction had 11 bases not matched to a gene; V was cut back by 4 bases and J by 2 bases. The CDR3 covers 16 residues. Germline V lookup: CDR1 LGHDT, CDR2 YNNKEL (reference sequence). CDR3 residues: CASSPEGREGTYEQYF. The CDR3, as DNA: TGTGCCAGCAGCCCCGAAGGAAGGGAGGGGACCTACGAGCAGTACTTC.

This clonotype came up many times. This chain uses TRBV6-5 with TRBJ2-7, with 9 bases matching TRBD1. With V trimmed by 2 bases and J by 2 bases, 4 bases remained unmatched. This CDR3 has 15 residues. Germline CDR1 MNHEY, CDR2 SVGAGI. In nucleotides, the CDR3 is TGTGCCAGCAGTTACGGGACAGGGCAAACCTACGAGCAGTACTTC. Amino acids: CASSYGTGQTYEQYF.

The chain joins TRBV20-1 to TRBJ2-1; D gene unclear. The CDR3 runs 13 residues. Deletions cut 0 bases from V and 2 bases from J, with 5 bases between. CDR1 and CDR2 from the germline V gene are DFQATT and SNEGSKA (reference sequence). In DNA, the CDR3 is TGCAGTGCTAGAGATGACCCCTACAATGAGCAGTTCTTC. It is translated as CSARDDPYNEQFF.

This clonotype was detected only a few times. This rearrangement joins TRBV24-1 to TRBJ2-5; no firm D call. The germline V gene encodes CDR1 KGHDR and CDR2 SFDVKD. Trimming cost V 2 bases and J 1 base, with 19 bases left between them. CDR3 length: 18 residues. CDR3 amino acids: CATSDSGDNTLLQETQYF. For the CDR3, the DNA is TGTGCCACCAGTGATTCCGGAGACAACACGTTACTCCAAGAGACCCAGTACTTC.

This clonotype was recorded at least ten times. This chain connects TRBV7-2 to TRBJ2-1, with 10 bases aligning to TRBD1. The CDR3 spans 14 residues. V trimming: 5 bases; J trimming: 8 bases; junction bases outside the gene matches: 6. From germline, CDR1 is SGHTA and CDR2 FQGNSA. The CDR3 bases are TGTGCCAGCAGCCCGGACAGGGGGAGATATGAGCAGTTCTTC. Its protein is CASSPDRGRYEQFF.

The rearrangement links TRBV4-1 to TRBJ2-1, with 7 positions matching TRBD2. CDR1 and CDR2 (germline): MGHRA, YSYEKL. V lost 1 base and J lost 6; bases outside the gene matches: 9. This CDR3 spans 16 amino acids. In DNA, the CDR3 is TGCGCCAGCAGCCAAGGATTGTCGGGGGGTTGCAATGAGCAGTTCTTC. It yields the protein CASSQGLSGGCNEQFF.

Notes on this clonotype: Possible read error: a much larger clone is one base away. In DNA, the CDR3 is TGTGCCAGCGGACTTGCAGCGAACACTGAAGCTTTCTTT. This codes for CASGLAANTEAFF. The chain is built from TRBV19 and TRBJ1-1; D is undetermined. The CDR3 spans 13 residues. Trimming removed 9 bases from V and 1 base from J, with 12 bases in between. Germline CDR1 and CDR2: LNHDA and SQIVND (reference sequence).